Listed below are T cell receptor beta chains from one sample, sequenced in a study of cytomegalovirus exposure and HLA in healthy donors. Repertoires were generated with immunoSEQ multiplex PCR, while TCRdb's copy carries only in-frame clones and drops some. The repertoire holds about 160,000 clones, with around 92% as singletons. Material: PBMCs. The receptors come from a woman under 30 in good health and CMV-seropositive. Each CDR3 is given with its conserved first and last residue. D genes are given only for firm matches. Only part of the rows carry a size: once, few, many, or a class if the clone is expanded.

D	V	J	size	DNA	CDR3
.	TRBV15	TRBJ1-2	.	TGTGCCACCAGAGACCAGGGGACCCGTTATGGCTACACCTTC	CATRDQGTRYGYTF
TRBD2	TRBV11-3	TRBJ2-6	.	TGTGCCAGCAGAGCGGGAGGGGACTCTGGGGCCAACGTCCTGACTTTC	CASRAGGDSGANVLTF
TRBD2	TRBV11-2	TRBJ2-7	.	TGTGCCAGCAGCTTAGATCTCTGGTCTGGACTAGACTCCTACGAGCAGTACTTC	CASSLDLWSGLDSYEQYF
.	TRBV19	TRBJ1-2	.	TGTGCCAGTAGTATAGGACAAACTAACTATGGCTACACCTTC	CASSIGQTNYGYTF
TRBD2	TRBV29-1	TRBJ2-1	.	TGCAGCGCCGGGGGGGAGAACAATGAGCAGTTCTTC	CSAGGENNEQFF
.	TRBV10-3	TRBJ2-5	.	TGTGCCATCAGTGATCGGAAGGGGCTGCGGGAGACCCAGTACTTC	CAISDRKGLRETQYF
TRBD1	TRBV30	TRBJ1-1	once	TGTGCCTGGTCTGGACAGGGGGCGATACCGATAGCTTTCTTT	CAWSGQGAIPIAFF
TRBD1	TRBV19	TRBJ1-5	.	TGTGCCAGTAGGAGGGACAGGGACCACCTAAATCAGCCCCAGCATTTT	CASRRDRDHLNQPQHF
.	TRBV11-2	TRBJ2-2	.	TGTGCCAGCAGCTTGTCAGGCGCGAACACCGGGGAGCTGTTTTTT	CASSLSGANTGELFF
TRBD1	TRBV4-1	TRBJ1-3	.	TGCGCCAGCAGCCAACCCAGACAGGGAGGACACACCATATATTTT	CASSQPRQGGHTIYF
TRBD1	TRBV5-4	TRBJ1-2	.	TGTGCCAGCAGCAAGGACAGGATCGGCTATGGCTACACCTTC	CASSKDRIGYGYTF
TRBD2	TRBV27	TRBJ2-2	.	TGTGCCAGCAGTTCCCCCGCGGGAGGACCCCCTCGCAACACCGGGGAGCTGTTTTTT	CASSSPAGGPPRNTGELFF
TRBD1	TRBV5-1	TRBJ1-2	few	TGCGCCAGCAGCAAGGACAGGGGGCCCCTAGGCTACACCTTC	CASSKDRGPLGYTF
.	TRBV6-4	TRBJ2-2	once	TGTGCCAGCAGTGATACAACCGGGGAGCGGCACACCGGGGAGCTGTTTTTT	CASSDTTGERHTGELFF
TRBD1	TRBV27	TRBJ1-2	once	TGTGCCAGCAGTCCGAGGGACAGCCTCGGCTATGGCTACACCTTC	CASSPRDSLGYGYTF
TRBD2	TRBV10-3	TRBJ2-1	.	TGTGCCATCAGTGAGTCGGGACTAGCGGGAGGGTTGAACAATGAGCAGTTCTTC	CAISESGLAGGLNNEQFF
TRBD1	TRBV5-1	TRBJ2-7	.	TGCGCCAGCAGCTTGGGACAGGGGGGGTACGAGCAGTACTTC	CASSLGQGGYEQYF
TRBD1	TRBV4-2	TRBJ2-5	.	TGTGCCAGCAGCCCCGGGACAGAACAAGAGACCCAGTACTTC	CASSPGTEQETQYF